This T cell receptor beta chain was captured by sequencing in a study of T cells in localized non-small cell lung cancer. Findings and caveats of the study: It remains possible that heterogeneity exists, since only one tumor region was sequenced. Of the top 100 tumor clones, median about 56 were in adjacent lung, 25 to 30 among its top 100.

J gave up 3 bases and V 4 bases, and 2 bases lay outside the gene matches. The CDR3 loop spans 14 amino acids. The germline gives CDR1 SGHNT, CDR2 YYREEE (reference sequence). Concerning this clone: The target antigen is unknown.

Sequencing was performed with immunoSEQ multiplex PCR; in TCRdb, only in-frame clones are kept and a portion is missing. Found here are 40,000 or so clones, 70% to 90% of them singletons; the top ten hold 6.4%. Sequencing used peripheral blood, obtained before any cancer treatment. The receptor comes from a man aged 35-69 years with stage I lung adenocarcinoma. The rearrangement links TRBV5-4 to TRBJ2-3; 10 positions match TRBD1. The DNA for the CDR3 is TGTGCCAGCAGCGTGGACAGGGGGACAGATACGCAGTATTTT. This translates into CASSVDRGTDTQYF.